This T cell receptor beta chain originates from a study of blood T cell repertoires in COVID-19. Study overall: Both acute and convalescent COVID-19 samples were obtained from the United States, Italy and Spain.

V was clipped by 5 bases and J by 3 bases, with 4 bases between them. CDR1 SGHAT and CDR2 FQNNGV come from the germline V gene. The CDR3 is 11 amino acids. Per the original methods: Reference gene primer amplification gave estimated nucleated cell counts. Data came from immunoSEQ multiplex PCR; TCRdb stores just in-frame clones and leaves some out. The DNA gave D and trimming, while V, J and clone size come from that table. The sample contains about 170,000 clones, 85% of which appear only once. The chain carries TRBV11-2 and TRBJ2-5; D remains unclear. Specimen: peripheral blood. The origin of this receptor is a human donor with acute or convalescent COVID-19. The donor label of this sample is uncertain. The DNA of the CDR3 is TGTGCCAGCAGCCCTAAAGAGACCCAGTACTTC. Residues: CASSPKETQYF.